Listed below are T cell receptor beta chains from one sample, sequenced in a study of shared clonotypes between healthy human individuals. Sequencing used immunoSEQ multiplex PCR; TCRdb keeps in-frame clones, though not all of them. The sample has some 1,100,000 clones; roughly 74% are singletons. Source material: memory CD4+ T cells from PBMCs. These receptors came from a man aged 18 to 29 in good health. Some clones in this sample may be carry-over from other donors' samples. Both conserved end residues are part of each CDR3. The D gene is left open where the match is weak. Where a row states a size, it is once, few, many or the class of an expanded clone; other rows omit it.

j_call clone_size v_call d_call cdr3_aa cdr3_nt
TRBJ2-3 NA TRBV7-6 TRBD1 CASSLDGRQGVSTDTQYF TGTGCCAGCAGCTTAGACGGGAGACAGGGGGTCTCCACAGATACGCAGTATTTT
TRBJ2-3 NA TRBV30 NA CAWSVEGATQYF TGTGCCTGGAGTGTTGAAGGGGCTACGCAGTATTTT
TRBJ2-1 NA TRBV6-1 NA CASRGSLNNEQFF TGTGCCAGCAGAGGCAGCCTAAACAATGAGCAGTTCTTC
TRBJ2-7 NA TRBV5-1 TRBD2 CASSLLGAGGLSEQYF TGCGCCAGCAGCTTGTTGGGGGCGGGAGGGTTATCCGAGCAGTACTTC
TRBJ1-2 NA TRBV18 NA CASSPPGTGSGYGYTF TGTGCCAGCTCACCACCCGGGACGGGATCAGGGTATGGCTACACCTTC
TRBJ2-7 NA TRBV4-2 NA CASSPLRKNEQYF TGTGCCAGCAGCCCCCTCCGAAAAAACGAGCAGTACTTC
TRBJ2-3 NA TRBV29-1 NA CSVTTQGLTDTQYF TGCAGCGTCACTACACAGGGCCTCACAGATACGCAGTATTTT
TRBJ1-1 few TRBV20-1 NA CSARQTAEAFF TGCAGTGCTAGACAGACGGCTGAAGCTTTCTTT
TRBJ2-2 NA TRBV5-1 NA CASSLSGTPNTGELFF TGCGCCAGCAGCTTAAGCGGGACACCAAACACCGGGGAGCTGTTTTTT
TRBJ1-2 NA TRBV21-1 NA CASRSGTPNYGYTF TGTGCCAGCAGATCCGGGACACCTAACTATGGCTACACCTTC
TRBJ1-5 NA TRBV15 NA CATSRVGGRPQHF TGTGCCACCAGCAGAGTGGGTGGCCGGCCCCAGCATTTT
TRBJ1-4 NA TRBV6-1 NA CASSALQGNEKLFF TGTGCCAGCAGTGCCCTACAGGGAAATGAAAAACTGTTTTTT
TRBJ2-3 few TRBV6-5 NA CASSYPGTDTQYF TGTGCCAGCAGTTACCCGGGCACAGATACGCAGTATTTT
TRBJ2-1 NA TRBV5-6 NA CASSLTVLREKQFF TGTGCCAGCAGCTTAACAGTCCTTAGGGAGAAGCAGTTCTTC
TRBJ2-3 once TRBV28 NA CASSSSGPTDTQYF TGTGCCAGCAGTTCGAGCGGACCCACAGATACGCAGTATTTT
TRBJ2-2 NA TRBV27 NA CASTIGISTGELFF TGTGCCAGCACTATTGGGATTAGCACCGGGGAGCTGTTTTTT
TRBJ1-1 once TRBV5-1 NA CASSSGTPNTEAFF TGCGCCAGCAGCTCGGGGACACCCAACACTGAAGCTTTCTTT
TRBJ1-2 NA TRBV30 NA CAWTMGDVKGYTF TGTGCCTGGACCATGGGGGATGTTAAAGGCTACACCTTC
TRBJ2-3 NA TRBV5-1 NA CASGLLASDTQYF TGCGCCAGCGGGCTTCTAGCATCGGATACGCAGTATTTT
TRBJ2-7 NA TRBV5-4 TRBD2 CASSSGLAGLPSSYEQYF TGTGCCAGCAGCTCCGGACTAGCGGGATTACCAAGCTCCTACGAGCAGTACTTC
TRBJ1-5 NA TRBV5-6 NA CASSLKGTESYQPQHF TGTGCCAGCAGCTTGAAGGGGACCGAGTCTTATCAGCCCCAGCATTTT
TRBJ2-2 NA TRBV25-1 NA CASSEVTANTGELFF TGTGCCAGCAGTGAGGTGACAGCGAACACCGGGGAGCTGTTTTTT